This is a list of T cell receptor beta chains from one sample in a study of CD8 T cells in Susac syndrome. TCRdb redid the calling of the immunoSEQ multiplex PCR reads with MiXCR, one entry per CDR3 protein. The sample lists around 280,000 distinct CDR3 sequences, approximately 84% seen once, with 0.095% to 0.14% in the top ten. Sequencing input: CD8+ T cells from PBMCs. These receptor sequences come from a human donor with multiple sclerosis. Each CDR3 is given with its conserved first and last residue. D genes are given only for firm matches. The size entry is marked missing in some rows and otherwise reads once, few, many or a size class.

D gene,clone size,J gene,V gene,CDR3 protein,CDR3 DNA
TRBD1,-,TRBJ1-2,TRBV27,CASHGPIFSRTGGWNYGYTF,TGTGCCAGCCATGGACCGATCTTTAGCCGCACAGGGGGGTGGAACTATGGCTACACCTTC
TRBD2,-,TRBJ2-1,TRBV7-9,CASSLATSGLEDEQFF,TGTGCCAGCAGCTTAGCTACTAGCGGCCTCGAGGATGAGCAGTTCTTC
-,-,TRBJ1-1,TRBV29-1,CSVESAWGDTEAFF,TGCAGCGTTGAATCTGCCTGGGGGGACACTGAAGCTTTCTTT
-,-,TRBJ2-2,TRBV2,CASINGTGELFF,TGTGCCAGCATTAATGGAACCGGGGAGCTGTTTTTT
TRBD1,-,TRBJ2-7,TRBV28,CASSSNPGQTYEQYF,TGTGCCAGCAGTTCAAATCCGGGACAGACCTACGAGCAGTACTTC
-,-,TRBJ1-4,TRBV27,CASSPRQDGDEKLFF,TGTGCCAGCAGTCCCCGGCAGGACGGAGATGAAAAACTGTTTTTT
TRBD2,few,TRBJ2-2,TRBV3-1,CASSQGLAGNTGELFF,TGTGCCAGCAGCCAGGGACTAGCGGGAAACACCGGGGAGCTGTTTTTT
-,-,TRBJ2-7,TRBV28,CASSLSGETYEQYF,TGTGCCAGCAGTTTATCAGGGGAAACCTACGAGCAGTACTTC
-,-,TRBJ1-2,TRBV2,CASKTTNYGYTF,TGTGCCAGCAAGACTACTAACTATGGCTACACCTTC
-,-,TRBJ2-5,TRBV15,CATSRDLGAQYF,TGTGCCACCAGCAGAGATTTGGGGGCCCAGTACTTC
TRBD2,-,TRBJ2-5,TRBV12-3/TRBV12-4,CASSLRTRGETQYF,TGTGCCAGCAGTTTACGGACTAGAGGCGAGACCCAGTACTTC
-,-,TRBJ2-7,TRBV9,CASSPQGRSIEQYF,TGTGCCAGCAGCCCCCAGGGTAGGTCTATCGAGCAGTACTTC
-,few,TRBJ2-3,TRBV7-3,CASSLYQTDTQYF,TGTGCCAGCAGCTTATATCAGACAGATACGCAGTATTTT
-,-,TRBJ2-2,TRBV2,CASSVGPKNTGELFF,TGTGCCAGCAGTGTAGGTCCAAAAAACACCGGGGAGCTGTTTTTT
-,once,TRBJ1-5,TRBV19,CASSIGAGPLSNQPQHF,TGTGCCAGTAGTATAGGGGCCGGACCCCTTAGCAATCAGCCCCAGCATTTT
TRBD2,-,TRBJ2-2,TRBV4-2,CASSQEGGRALNTGELFF,TGTGCCAGCAGCCAAGAGGGCGGGAGGGCCCTGAACACCGGGGAGCTGTTTTTT
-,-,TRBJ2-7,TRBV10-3,CAISDIGYEQYF,TGTGCCATCAGTGACATAGGCTACGAGCAGTACTTC
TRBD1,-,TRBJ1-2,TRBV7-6,CASSPGPGQGYGYTF,TGTGCCAGCAGCCCAGGTCCGGGACAGGGCTATGGCTACACCTTC
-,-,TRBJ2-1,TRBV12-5,CASGLPNNEQFF,TGTGCTAGTGGTTTGCCGAACAATGAGCAGTTCTTC
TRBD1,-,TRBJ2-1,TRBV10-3,CAMTTGDGEQFF,TGTGCCATGACGACAGGGGATGGTGAGCAGTTCTTC
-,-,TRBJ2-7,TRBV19,CASRPAGTSYEQYF,TGTGCCAGTAGGCCTGCCGGGACCTCCTACGAGCAGTACTTC
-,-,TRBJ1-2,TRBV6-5,CASSYSWSGNGYTF,TGTGCCAGCAGTTACTCTTGGTCGGGGAACGGCTACACCTTC
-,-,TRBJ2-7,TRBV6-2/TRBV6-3,CASNSLEGNREQYF,TGTGCCAGCAACAGCCTAGAAGGTAACCGCGAGCAGTACTTC
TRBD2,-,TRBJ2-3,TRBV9,CASSLSRTSGPGTQYF,TGTGCCAGCAGCCTCTCGAGAACTAGCGGGCCGGGTACGCAGTATTTT
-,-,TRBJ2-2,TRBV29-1,CSVKGWTGELFF,TGCAGCGTTAAGGGGTGGACCGGGGAGCTGTTTTTT
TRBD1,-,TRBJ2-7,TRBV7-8,CASSPRRPIPFRGGANEQYF,TGTGCCAGCAGCCCTAGGAGGCCGATACCATTCCGAGGGGGCGCAAACGAGCAGTACTTC
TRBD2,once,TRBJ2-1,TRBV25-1,CASSPAGEFDNEQFF,TGTGCCAGCAGTCCGGCGGGAGAATTCGACAATGAGCAGTTCTTC
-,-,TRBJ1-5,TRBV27,CASKYGGSNQPQHF,TGTGCCAGCAAGTACGGGGGTAGCAATCAGCCCCAGCATTTT
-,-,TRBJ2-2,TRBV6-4,CASNENSDGTGELFF,TGTGCCAGCAACGAAAATAGCGATGGCACCGGGGAGCTGTTTTTT
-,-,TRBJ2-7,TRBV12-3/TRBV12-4,CASSFGAHEQYF,TGTGCCAGCAGTTTTGGCGCGCACGAGCAGTACTTC
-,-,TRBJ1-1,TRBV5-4,CASRAGGTNTEAFF,TGTGCCAGCAGGGCTGGGGGGACGAACACTGAAGCTTTCTTT
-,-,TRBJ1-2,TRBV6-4,CASSDSGEGGYGYTF,TGTGCCAGCAGTGACTCAGGGGAAGGGGGCTATGGCTACACCTTC
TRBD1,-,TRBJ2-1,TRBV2,CASSPRQGAHNEQFF,TGTGCCAGCAGTCCCAGACAGGGGGCACATAATGAGCAGTTCTTC
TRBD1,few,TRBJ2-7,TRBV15,CATSRTTGDEQYF,TGTGCCACCAGCAGAACCACAGGGGACGAGCAGTACTTC
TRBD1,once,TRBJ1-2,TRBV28,CASSLNPGQVYGYTF,TGTGCCAGCAGTTTAAATCCGGGACAGGTGTATGGCTACACCTTC
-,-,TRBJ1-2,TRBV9,CASSPEGLGYGCTF,TGTGCCAGCAGCCCAGAAGGCCTCGGCTATGGCTGCACCTTC
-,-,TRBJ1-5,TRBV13,CASSLGGGAGNQPQHF,TGTGCCAGCAGCTTAGGCGGGGGCGCGGGCAATCAGCCCCAGCATTTT
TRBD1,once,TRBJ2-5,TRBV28,CASSEYRGLMETQYF,TGTGCCAGCAGTGAATACAGGGGTCTTATGGAGACCCAGTACTTC
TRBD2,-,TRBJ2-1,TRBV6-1,CASSGTSGNYNEQFF,TGTGCCAGCAGTGGGACTAGCGGGAACTACAATGAGCAGTTCTTC
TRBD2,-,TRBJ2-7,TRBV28,CASRTRTSGFYEQYF,TGTGCCAGCAGAACTAGGACTAGCGGTTTTTACGAGCAGTACTTC
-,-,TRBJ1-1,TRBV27,CASSSYRTDAEAFF,TGTGCCAGCAGTTCTTACCGGACAGACGCTGAAGCTTTCTTT